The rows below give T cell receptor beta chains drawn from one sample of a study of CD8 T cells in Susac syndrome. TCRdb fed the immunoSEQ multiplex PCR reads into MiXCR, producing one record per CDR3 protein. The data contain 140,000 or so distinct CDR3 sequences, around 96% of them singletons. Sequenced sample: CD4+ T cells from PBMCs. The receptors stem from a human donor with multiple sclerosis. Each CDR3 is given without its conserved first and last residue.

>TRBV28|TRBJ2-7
ASKLTGYPYEQY
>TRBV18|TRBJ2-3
ASSPSTDTQY
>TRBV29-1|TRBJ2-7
SAEGQAYEQY
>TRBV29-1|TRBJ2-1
SVRRDSPRANEQF
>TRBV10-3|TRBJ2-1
AISGGPYNEQF
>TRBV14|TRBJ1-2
ASSTLTNYGYT
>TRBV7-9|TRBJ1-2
ASSQGAGGYGYT
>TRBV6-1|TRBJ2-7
ASSEGGSGGWTYEQY
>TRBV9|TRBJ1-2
ASSPPGLQSGYT
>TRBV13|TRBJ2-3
ASSLYGTSGRGTDTQY
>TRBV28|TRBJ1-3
ASSTTSSGNTIY
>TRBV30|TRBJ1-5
AWSGASNQPQH
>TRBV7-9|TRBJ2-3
ASEPGGNTDTQY
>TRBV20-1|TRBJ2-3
SASWGRADTQY
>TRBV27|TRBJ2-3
ASSRDRGTDTQY
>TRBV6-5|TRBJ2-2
ASRYSGQGLGGELF
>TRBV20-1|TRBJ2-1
SATEAGYPYNEQF
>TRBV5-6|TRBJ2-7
ASSLKGLRSSYEQY
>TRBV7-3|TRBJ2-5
ASSLTVKETQY
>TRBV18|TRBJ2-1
ASSPLDRGEF
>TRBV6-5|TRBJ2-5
ASSYATGARETQY
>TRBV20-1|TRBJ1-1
SVQGGVNTEAF
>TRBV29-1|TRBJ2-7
SVEGPRGTYEQY
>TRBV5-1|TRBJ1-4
ASSLGDRDYEKLF
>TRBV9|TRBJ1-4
ASSVQAATNEKLF
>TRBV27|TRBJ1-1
ASSMNRGRTEAF
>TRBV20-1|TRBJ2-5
SASSGWSRGETQY
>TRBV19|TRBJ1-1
ASSPRTGITEAF
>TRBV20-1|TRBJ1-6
SAGENSPLH
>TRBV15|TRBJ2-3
ATFPGQKLSTDTQY
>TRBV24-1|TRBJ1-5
ATSDGDRGRNQPQH
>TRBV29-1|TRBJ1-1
SGRNTEAF
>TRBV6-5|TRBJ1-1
ASSYSTLNTEAF
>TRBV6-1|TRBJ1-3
ASSAGLSISGNTIY
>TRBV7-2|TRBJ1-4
ASSPGGGSSGEKLF
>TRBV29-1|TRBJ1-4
SVVEPNEKLF
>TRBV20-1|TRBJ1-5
SARTILSQYSNQPQH
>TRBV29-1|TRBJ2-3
SVSGRGTDTQY
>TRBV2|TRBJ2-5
ASSELAGRKTQY
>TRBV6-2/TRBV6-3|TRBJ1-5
ASRYGGNQPQH
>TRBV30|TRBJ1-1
AWSGQKGSNTEAF
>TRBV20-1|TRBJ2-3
SASEGLAGGTDTQY
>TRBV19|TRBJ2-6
ASSDRAGRVLT
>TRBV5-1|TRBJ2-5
ASSLVEGEETQY
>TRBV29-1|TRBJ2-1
SVDPAGEAFYNEQF